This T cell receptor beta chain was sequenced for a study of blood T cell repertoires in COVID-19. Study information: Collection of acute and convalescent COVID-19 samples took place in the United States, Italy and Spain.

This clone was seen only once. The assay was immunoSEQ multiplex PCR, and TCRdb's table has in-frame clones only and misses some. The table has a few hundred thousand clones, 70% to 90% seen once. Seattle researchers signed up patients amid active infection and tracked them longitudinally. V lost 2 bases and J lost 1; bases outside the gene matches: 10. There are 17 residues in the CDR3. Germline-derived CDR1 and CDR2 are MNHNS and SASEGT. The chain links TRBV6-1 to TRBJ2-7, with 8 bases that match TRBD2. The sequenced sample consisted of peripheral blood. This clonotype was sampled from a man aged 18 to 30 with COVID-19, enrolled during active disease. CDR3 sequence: CASSEPGGDEFSYEQYF. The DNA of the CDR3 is TGTGCCAGCAGTGAACCCGGGGGGGACGAATTTTCCTACGAGCAGTACTTC.